The clone carrying this TCR beta chain occurred a few times. Its antigen is not known. The CDR3 contains 15 residues. Trimming left V 4 bases short and J 6 bases short, with 20 bases between. CDR1 is SGHRS, CDR2 YFSETQ, per germline. The data were obtained in a study of response to subunit inactivated influenza vaccine. Study results and limitations: Every seasonal influenza vaccination brings in few new T cells, the authors suggested.

TCRdb re-analysed the RT-PCR reads in MiXCR, keeping a single row per CDR3 protein. The sample records roughly 700,000 distinct CDR3 sequences, approximately 13% being singletons. This receptor was obtained from a man over 45 who received an inactivated influenza vaccine. This sample comprised PBMCs from blood, obtained approximately 15 days before vaccination. This rearrangement joins TRBV5-1 to TRBJ2-7, with D perhaps matching TRBD1 (6 bases). The CDR3 coding sequence is TGCGCCAGCAGCGCCTTTGGACAGCGCGGGCTCGAGCAGTACTTC. Protein sequence: CASSAFGQRGLEQYF.